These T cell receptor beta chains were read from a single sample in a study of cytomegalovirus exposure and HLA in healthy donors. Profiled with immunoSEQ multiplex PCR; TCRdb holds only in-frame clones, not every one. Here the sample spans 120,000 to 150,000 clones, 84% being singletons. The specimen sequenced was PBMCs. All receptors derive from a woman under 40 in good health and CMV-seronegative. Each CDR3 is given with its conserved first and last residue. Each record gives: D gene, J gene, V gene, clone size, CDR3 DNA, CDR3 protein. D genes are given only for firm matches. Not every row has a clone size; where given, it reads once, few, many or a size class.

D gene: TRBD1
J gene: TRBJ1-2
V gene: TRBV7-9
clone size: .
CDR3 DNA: TGTGCCAGCAGCTTATCCACCGGGACAGGAACGGCGGGCTACACCTTC
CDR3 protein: CASSLSTGTGTAGYTF

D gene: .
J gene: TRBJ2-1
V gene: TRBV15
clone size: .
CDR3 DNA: TGTGCCACCAGCGGGGGAGGAGGATCCACGGGGTACAATGAGCAGTTCTTC
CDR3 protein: CATSGGGGSTGYNEQFF

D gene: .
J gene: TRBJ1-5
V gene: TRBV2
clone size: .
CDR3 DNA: TGTGCCAGCAGTGATCGGAGGGATCAGCCCCAGCATTTT
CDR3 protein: CASSDRRDQPQHF

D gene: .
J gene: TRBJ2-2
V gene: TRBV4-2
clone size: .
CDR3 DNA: TGTGCCAGCAGCCACCGACTTGGAGTGGACACCGGGGAGCTGTTTTTT
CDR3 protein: CASSHRLGVDTGELFF

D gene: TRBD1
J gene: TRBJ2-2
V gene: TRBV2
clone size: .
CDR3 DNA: TGTGCCAGCAGTCCGACAGGGTTGACCGGGGAGCTGTTTTTT
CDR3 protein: CASSPTGLTGELFF

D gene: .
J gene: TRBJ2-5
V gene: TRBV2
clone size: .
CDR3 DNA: TGTGCCAGCAGGGGCCGGGCAAGGGGTCCAGAGACCCAGTACTTC
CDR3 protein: CASRGRARGPETQYF

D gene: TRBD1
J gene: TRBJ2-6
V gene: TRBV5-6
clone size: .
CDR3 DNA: TGTGCCAGCAGCTTGCGGAGGACAGGTTCTGGGGCCAACGTCCTGACTTTC
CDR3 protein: CASSLRRTGSGANVLTF

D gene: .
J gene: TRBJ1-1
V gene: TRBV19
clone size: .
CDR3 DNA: TGTGCCAGTAGCCAGAAACGAAACACTGAAGCTTTCTTT
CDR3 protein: CASSQKRNTEAFF

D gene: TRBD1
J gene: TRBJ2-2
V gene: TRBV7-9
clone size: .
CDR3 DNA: TGTGCCAGCAGCTCGGGACAGGGGATGGACACCGGGGAGCTGTTTTTT
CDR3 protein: CASSSGQGMDTGELFF

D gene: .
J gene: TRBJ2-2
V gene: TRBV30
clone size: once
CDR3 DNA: TGTGCCTGGAGGTCAGGACTCAACACCGGGGAGCTGTTTTTT
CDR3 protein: CAWRSGLNTGELFF

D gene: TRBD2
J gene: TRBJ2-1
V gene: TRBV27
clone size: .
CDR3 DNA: TGTGCCAGCAGTTTCTTGGGGAGGGGATCCTACAATGAGCAGTTCTTC
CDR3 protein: CASSFLGRGSYNEQFF

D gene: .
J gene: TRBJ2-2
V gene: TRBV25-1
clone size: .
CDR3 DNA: TGTGCCAGCATGGGCTTAGGACAGACGAACACCGGGGAGCTGTTTTTT
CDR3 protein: CASMGLGQTNTGELFF

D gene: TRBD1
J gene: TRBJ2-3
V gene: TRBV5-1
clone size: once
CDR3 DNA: TGCGCCAGCAAGGTGGGACAGGGAGCAGATACGCAGTATTTT
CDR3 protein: CASKVGQGADTQYF

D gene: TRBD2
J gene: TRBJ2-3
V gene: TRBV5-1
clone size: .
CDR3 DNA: TGCGCCAGCAGCCTAGCGGGGGGCACAGATACGCAGTATTTT
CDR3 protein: CASSLAGGTDTQYF

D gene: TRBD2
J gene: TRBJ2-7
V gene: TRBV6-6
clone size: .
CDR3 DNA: TGTGCCAGCAGTTACACCGGGACTATAGAGCAGTACTTC
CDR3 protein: CASSYTGTIEQYF

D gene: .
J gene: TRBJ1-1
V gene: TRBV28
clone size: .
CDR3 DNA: TGTGCCAGCAGTTTCCCTCATACCCCATTGGGAGGGAACACTGAAGCTTTCTTT
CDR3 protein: CASSFPHTPLGGNTEAFF

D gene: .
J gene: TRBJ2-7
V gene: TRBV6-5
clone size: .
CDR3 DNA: TGTGCCAGCAGTTCCCCGCGCGGCGAGCAGTACTTC
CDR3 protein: CASSSPRGEQYF

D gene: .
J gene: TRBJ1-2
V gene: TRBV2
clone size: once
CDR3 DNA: TGTGCCAGCAGTGAGGGCCACAGGGTGGACTATGGCTACACCTTC
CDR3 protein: CASSEGHRVDYGYTF

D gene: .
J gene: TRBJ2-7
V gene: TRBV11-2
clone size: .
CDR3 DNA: TGTGCCAGCAGCGGAGCAGGGTTAGGCTCCTACGAGCAGTACTTC
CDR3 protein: CASSGAGLGSYEQYF

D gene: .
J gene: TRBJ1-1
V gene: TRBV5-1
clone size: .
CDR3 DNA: TGCGCCAGCAGCTTGGAGGGCAGGGCTGGCATGAACACTGAAGCTTTCTTT
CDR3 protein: CASSLEGRAGMNTEAFF

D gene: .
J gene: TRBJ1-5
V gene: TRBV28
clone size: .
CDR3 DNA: TGTGCCAGCAGGGAACAGGCGAATCAGCCCCAGCATTTT
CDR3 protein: CASREQANQPQHF

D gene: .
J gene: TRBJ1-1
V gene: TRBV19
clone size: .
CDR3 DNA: TGTGCCAGTAGTTTGGCCCGAGGGACTGAAGCTTTCTTT
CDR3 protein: CASSLARGTEAFF

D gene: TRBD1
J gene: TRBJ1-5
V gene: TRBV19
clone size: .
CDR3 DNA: TGTGCCAGTAGTGCTGGGACAGTCTCTAATCAGCCCCAGCATTTT
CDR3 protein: CASSAGTVSNQPQHF

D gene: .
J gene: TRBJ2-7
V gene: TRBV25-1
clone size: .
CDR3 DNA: TGTGCCAGCAGTGAATCGGGCAGGGGTTCCTACGAGCAGTACTTC
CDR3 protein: CASSESGRGSYEQYF

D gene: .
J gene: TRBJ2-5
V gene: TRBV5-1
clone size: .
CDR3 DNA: TGCGCCAGCAGCTTGGACAAGAACAAACAAGAGACCCAGTACTTC
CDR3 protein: CASSLDKNKQETQYF

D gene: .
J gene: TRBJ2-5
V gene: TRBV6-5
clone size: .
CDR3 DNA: TGTGCCAGCAGCCCCGCTAGCGCAAGGCGAGCCCAGTACTTC
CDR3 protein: CASSPASARRAQYF

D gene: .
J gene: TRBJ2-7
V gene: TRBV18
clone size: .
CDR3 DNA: TGTGCCAGCCTCCTAAGTCAGGGTGACGAGCAGTACTTC
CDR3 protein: CASLLSQGDEQYF

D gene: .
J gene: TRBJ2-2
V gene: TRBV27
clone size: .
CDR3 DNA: TGTGCCAGCAGTCACCCACCTGTGGGGCTCGGCACCGGGGAGCTGTTTTTT
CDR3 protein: CASSHPPVGLGTGELFF

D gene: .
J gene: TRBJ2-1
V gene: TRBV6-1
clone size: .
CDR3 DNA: TGTGCCAGCAGTGAAGGAAGCAGGGTGGTCAATGAGCAGTTCTTC
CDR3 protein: CASSEGSRVVNEQFF

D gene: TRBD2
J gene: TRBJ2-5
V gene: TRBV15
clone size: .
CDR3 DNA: TGTGCCACCAGCAGAGGACTAGCGGAAGAGACCCAGTACTTC
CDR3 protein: CATSRGLAEETQYF

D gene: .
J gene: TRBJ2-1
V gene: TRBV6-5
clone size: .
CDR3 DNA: TGTGCCAGCAGTTACCTGGGGGCGGATGAGCAGTTCTTC
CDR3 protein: CASSYLGADEQFF

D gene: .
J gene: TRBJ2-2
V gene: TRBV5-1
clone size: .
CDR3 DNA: TGCGCCAGCAGCCCCACAGGGACGACCGGGGAGCTGTTTTTT
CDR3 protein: CASSPTGTTGELFF

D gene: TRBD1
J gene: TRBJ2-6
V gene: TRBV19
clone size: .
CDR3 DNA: TGTGCCAGTAGTATTGGACAGGGGGTATGGGGCTCTGGGGCCAACGTCCTGACTTTC
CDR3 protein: CASSIGQGVWGSGANVLTF

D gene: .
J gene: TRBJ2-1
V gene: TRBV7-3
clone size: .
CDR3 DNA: TGTGCCAGCAGCTTAACTTGGTACGGGGATGAGCAGTTCTTC
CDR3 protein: CASSLTWYGDEQFF

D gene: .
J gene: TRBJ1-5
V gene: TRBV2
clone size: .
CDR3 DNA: TGTGCCAGCAGAGCCGACAGGCTGAAGTCGCCCCAGCATTTT
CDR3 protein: CASRADRLKSPQHF

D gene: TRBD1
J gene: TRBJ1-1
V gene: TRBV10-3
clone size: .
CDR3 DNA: TGTGCCATCGGCTCCGAAGGGGACAGGGGGCACATTGAAGCTTTCTTT
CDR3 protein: CAIGSEGDRGHIEAFF

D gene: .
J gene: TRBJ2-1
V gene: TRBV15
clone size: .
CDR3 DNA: TGTGCCACCAGCAGAGATGCCGGGGTCCGGGCCGCTCCGGAGCAGTTCTTC
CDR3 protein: CATSRDAGVRAAPEQFF

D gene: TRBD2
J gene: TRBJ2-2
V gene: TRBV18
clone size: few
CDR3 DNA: TGTGCCAGCTCCCTGCTAGCGGACACCGGGGAGCTGTTTTTT
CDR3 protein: CASSLLADTGELFF

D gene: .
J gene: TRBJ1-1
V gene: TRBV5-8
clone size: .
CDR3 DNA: TGTGCCAGCAGCGGCAGGGATTCCACTTTTGAAGCTTTCTTT
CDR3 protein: CASSGRDSTFEAFF

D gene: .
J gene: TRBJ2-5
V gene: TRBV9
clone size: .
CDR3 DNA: TGTGCCAGCAGCGAAGTAGCGGAAGAGACCCAGTACTTC
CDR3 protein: CASSEVAEETQYF